This entry lists 17 T cell receptor beta chains sequenced from one sample in a study of T cells after yellow fever vaccination (dated by TCRdb to the late 2010s). Per the publication, the treatment or condition label means: live attenuated yellow fever vaccine strain. Libraries came from 5' RACE. The sequencing machine was an Illumina HiSeq 2500. TCRdb reran the public reads through fastp at Q25 and MiXCR, keeping productive beta chains. Each CDR3 protein appears once, grouped with its most common genes and DNA. The sample includes tens of thousands of distinct CDR3 sequences, with 6% to 8.5% observed a single time. The ten largest make up approximately 25% of the sample. Specimen: CD8+ T cells not binding an NS4B(214-222) dextramer, sorted from PBMCs, collected around 45 days after the first yellow fever vaccination. The cell subset or site tag for this specimen amounts to: NS4B epitope dextramer-negative CD8 T cells. All receptors derive from a man between 18 and 35 years old who received the YFV17D yellow fever vaccine.

By share, this clonotype ranks as medium-sized. The chain has TRBV7-9 and TRBJ1-1; D might be TRBD1 (5 bases). With 4 bases removed from V and 4 bases from J, the gap between germline ends came to 13 bases. Germline CDR1 is SEHNR and CDR2 is FQNEAQ (reference sequence). There are 14 residues in the CDR3. The CDR3 sequence: CASSSKQEFTEAFF. The CDR3 DNA reads as TGTGCCAGCAGCTCGAAACAGGAATTCACTGAAGCTTTCTTT.

For this clonotype: At one end, the junction sequence differs from germline, possibly due to a read error. The CDR3 sequence: CAISRGWAGAQETQYF. The DNA of the CDR3 is TGTGCCATCAGCAGGGGCTGGGCGGGGGCCCAAGAGACCCAGTACTTC. The chain recombines TRBV15 with TRBJ2-5; maybe TRBD2 (7 bases). This CDR3 is 16 amino acids long. Germline V lookup: CDR1 LNHNV, CDR2 YYDKDF (reference sequence). Complete variable domain (other parts from reference TRBV15 and TRBJ2-5): DAMVIQNPRYQVTQFGKPVTLSCSQTLNHNVMYWYQQKSSQAPKLLFHYYDKDFNNEADTPDNFQSRRPNTSFCFLDIRSPGLGDTAMYLCAISRGWAGAQETQYFGPGTRLLVL.

This clonotype showed up just a few times. The chain joins TRBV15 to TRBJ1-5; D is possibly TRBD1 (6 bases). Germline CDR1 and CDR2: LNHNV and YYDKDF (reference sequence). This CDR3 contains 14 residues. Trimming removed 9 bases at V and 6 bases at J, with 18 bases between. In DNA form, the CDR3 reads TGTGCCACGAAAGAACAGGGAACAGGTCAGCCCCAGCATTTT. This gives the protein CATKEQGTGQPQHF.

This clonotype has ten or more counts. The chain combines TRBV13 with TRBJ2-5, with D possibly TRBD2 on 5 matching bases. Germline CDR1 is PRHDT and CDR2 is FYEKMQ (reference sequence). This CDR3 spans 12 amino acids. V was cut by 0 bases and J by 7 bases, with 6 bases left in between. In nucleotides, the CDR3 is TGTGCCAGCAGCTTAGGCGAGGGGACCCAGTACTTC. It is translated as CASSLGEGTQYF.

V and J are TRBV5-1 and TRBJ2-7, with D unresolved. There are 15 residues in the CDR3. Germline V gives CDR1 SGHRS, CDR2 YFSETQ. V lost 0 bases and J 5 bases, leaving 15 bases between the germline ends. The CDR3 loop is CASSLGAFPEDEQYV. The CDR3 region has the DNA TGCGCCAGCAGCTTGGGAGCGTTTCCTGAAGACGAGCAGTACGTC.

The table lists this clonotype with many counts. V is TRBV7-2 and J is TRBJ2-2; D tentatively reads TRBD1 or TRBD2 (6 bases each). V lost 4 bases and J lost 0, with 15 bases in between. CDR1 is SGHTA, CDR2 FQGNSA, per germline. The CDR3 consists of 17 residues. The CDR3 nucleotides read TGTGCCAGCAGCTACTACCCGGGGGCCTCGAACACCGGGGAGCTGTTTTTT. Encoded protein: CASSYYPGASNTGELFF.

This clonotype was seen a handful of times. The chain recombines TRBV4-1 with TRBJ1-6, with 8 positions matching TRBD1. J was trimmed by 7 bases and V by 0 bases; bases with no gene match: 2. Germline CDR1 is MGHRA and CDR2 is YSYEKL. The CDR3 is 15 amino acids. In nucleotides, the CDR3 is TGCGCCAGCAGCCAAGACAGGGGGCTAAATTCACCCCTCCACTTT. It encodes CASSQDRGLNSPLHF.

This clonotype has just a few counts. This chain links TRBV6-5 with TRBJ2-7, with 10 positions matching TRBD2. Germline V CDR1 and CDR2: MNHEY, SVGAGI. V trimming: 4 bases; J trimming: 2 bases; junction bases outside the gene matches: 8. The CDR3 length is 16 residues. The CDR3 nucleotides read TGTGCCAGCAGTTTTCGCCTAGCGGGGGTACCCTACGAGCAGTACTTC. Its protein is CASSFRLAGVPYEQYF.

Worth noting for this clonotype: A much larger clone lies a single base off, so this may be a read error. This sequence joins TRBV6-2 or TRBV6-3 and TRBJ2-7; tentative D call: TRBD1 (6 bases). Trimming pared 6 bases from V and 6 bases from J, leaving 12 bases between. The germline V gene encodes CDR1 MNHEY and CDR2 SVGEGT. This CDR3 comprises 12 residues. The CDR3 reads CASRRDKGEQYV. The CDR3 nucleotides read TGTGCCAGCAGGAGGGACAAGGGCGAGCAGTACGTC.

CDR3 nucleotide sequence: TGTGCCAGCCGTGGGGGGATTAGGGGAACACTGAACCCCTTCTTT. Protein sequence: CASRGGIRGTLNPFF. The rearrangement uses TRBV6-4 and TRBJ1-1, with D possibly being TRBD1 (5 bases). Germline V gene lookup returns CDR1 MRHNA and CDR2 SNTAGT. CDR3 length: 15 amino acids. V lost 8 bases, J lost 14 bases, and 30 bases lay in between.

This clonotype was seen ten or more times. The chain carries TRBV7-9 and TRBJ2-2, with TRBD1 matching 9 bases. Germline trimming cut 2 bases from V and 3 bases from J; bases unmatched to any gene: 7. The CDR3 totals 17 residues. The V gene's germline CDR1 is SEHNR and CDR2 FQNEAQ (reference sequence). The CDR3 loop reads CASSLQGQGWHTGELFF. Written as DNA, the CDR3 is TGTGCCAGCAGCTTACAAGGACAGGGGTGGCACACCGGGGAGCTGTTTTTT.

Comment on this clonotype: One junction end does not reproduce the germline sequence, and a read error may be involved. The chain links TRBV7-3 to TRBJ2-7; TRBD2 agrees at 8 bases. Per the germline V gene, CDR1 is SGHTA and CDR2 is FQGTGA. The CDR3 extends over 14 amino acids. The CDR3 spells CTSSFAGGRDEQYF. The CDR3, as DNA: TGTACCAGCAGCTTTGCGGGGGGACGCGACGAGCAGTACTTC.

This chain joins TRBV20-1 and TRBJ2-1; 9 nucleotides line up with TRBD2. Germline V CDR1 and CDR2: DFQATT, SNEGSKA (reference sequence). The V and J ends lost 6 bases and 9 bases, in that order; junction bases with no gene match: 12. This CDR3 is 14 amino acids long. CDR3 nucleotides: TGCAGTGCAGCAGGGGTGCGGGGGGGCCTTGAGCAGTTCTTC. It yields the protein CSAAGVRGGLEQFF.

This clonotype appeared a few times. The chain joins TRBV29-1 to TRBJ2-1; D unclear. Germline V CDR1 and CDR2: SQVTM, ANQGSEA. Trimming pared 4 bases from V and 2 bases from J, leaving 9 bases between. The CDR3 has 13 amino acids. CDR3 sequence: CSVVVSTYNEQFF. The CDR3 DNA sequence: TGCAGCGTTGTGGTCTCCACCTACAATGAGCAGTTCTTC.

The chain uses TRBV27 and TRBJ2-2; maybe TRBD1 (7 bases). Germline loops: CDR1 MNHEY, CDR2 SMNVEV (reference sequence). Trimming removed 6 bases at V and 7 bases at J, with 24 bases between. The CDR3 has 17 amino acids. CDR3 amino acids: CASRPLYPEGAVGELFF. For the CDR3, the DNA is TGTGCCAGCAGACCCCTTTACCCGGAGGGGGCGGTCGGGGAGCTGTTTTTT.

This rearrangement joins TRBV6-1 to TRBJ2-2, with 12 bases lining up with TRBD1. The V gene end was trimmed by 4 bases and the J gene end by 0 bases; junction bases not matched to a gene: 6. This CDR3 is built from 18 residues. The germline gives CDR1 MNHNS, CDR2 SASEGT. CDR3 nucleotide sequence: TGTGCCAGCAGTGTGACCGGGACAGGGGGCGCGAACACCGGGGAGCTGTTTTTT. It yields the protein CASSVTGTGGANTGELFF.

Many counts were recorded for this clonotype. The chain carries TRBV11-2 and TRBJ2-1; the D gene is possibly TRBD2 (5 bases). This CDR3 region has 15 residues. V was trimmed by 5 bases and J by 3 bases, leaving 14 bases between them. The germline V gene encodes CDR1 SGHAT and CDR2 FQNNGV. CDR3 residues: CASSKTVDYYNEQFF. The CDR3 DNA reads TGTGCCAGCAGCAAAACAGTCGACTACTACAATGAGCAGTTCTTC.